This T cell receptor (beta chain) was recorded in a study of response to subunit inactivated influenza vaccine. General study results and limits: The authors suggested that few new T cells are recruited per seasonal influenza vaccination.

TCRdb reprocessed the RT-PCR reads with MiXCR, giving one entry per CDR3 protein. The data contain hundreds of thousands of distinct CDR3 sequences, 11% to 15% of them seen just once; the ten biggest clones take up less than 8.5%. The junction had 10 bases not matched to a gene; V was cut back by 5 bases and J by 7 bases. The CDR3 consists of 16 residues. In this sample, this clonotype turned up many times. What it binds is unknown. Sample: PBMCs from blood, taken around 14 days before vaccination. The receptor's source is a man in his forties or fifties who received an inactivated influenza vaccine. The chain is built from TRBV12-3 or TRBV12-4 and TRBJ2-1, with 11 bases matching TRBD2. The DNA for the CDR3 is TGTGCCAGCAGTCCCTACCCGGGACTAGCGGTAAATGAGCAGTTCTTC. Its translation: CASSPYPGLAVNEQFF.